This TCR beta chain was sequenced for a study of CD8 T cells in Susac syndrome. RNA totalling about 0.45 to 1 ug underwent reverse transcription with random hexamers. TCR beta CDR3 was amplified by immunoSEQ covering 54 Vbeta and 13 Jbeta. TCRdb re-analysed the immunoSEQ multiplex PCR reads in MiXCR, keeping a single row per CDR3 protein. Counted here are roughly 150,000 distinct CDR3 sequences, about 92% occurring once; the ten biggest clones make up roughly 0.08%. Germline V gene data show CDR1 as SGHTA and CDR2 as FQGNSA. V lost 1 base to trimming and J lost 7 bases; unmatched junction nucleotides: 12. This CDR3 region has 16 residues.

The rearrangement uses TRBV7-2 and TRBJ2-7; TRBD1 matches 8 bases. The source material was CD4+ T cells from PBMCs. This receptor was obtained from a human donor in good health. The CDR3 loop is CASSLGQGTALGEQYF. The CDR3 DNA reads TGTGCCAGCAGCTTAGGACAGGGGACAGCCCTAGGGGAGCAGTACTTC.